Below are 5 T cell receptor beta chains sequenced from a single sample in a study of CD8+ T cells in alopecia areata. Treatment here: oral pan-JAK inhibitor, 5-10 mg twice daily. RNA extraction was followed by reverse transcription into cDNA, which acted as the sequencing template. Libraries were prepared by immunoSEQ multiplex PCR; TCRdb keeps only in-frame clonotypes and omits some of them. The sample holds roughly 190,000 clones, roughly 60% seen once. Sequencing was performed on CD4+ T cells sorted from blood, taken at week 24, from a patient treated with tofacitinib. The origin of the receptors is a human donor with alopecia areata.

This rearrangement joins TRBV29-1 to TRBJ1-2; TRBD1 agrees at 7 bases. CDR1 SQVTM and CDR2 ANQGSEA come from the germline V gene. This CDR3 comprises 15 residues. The V and J ends lost 4 bases and 0 bases, in that order; junction bases with no gene match: 8. The CDR3 reads CSVGLKGAANYGYTF. The CDR3 region has the DNA TGCAGCGTTGGTTTAAAGGGGGCAGCTAACTATGGCTACACCTTC.

The V call is TRBV5-1, the J call TRBJ2-3, with TRBD2 matching over 9 bases. There are 15 residues in the CDR3. Trimming took 3 bases from V and 6 from J; bases not matched to a gene: 8. The germline CDR1 and CDR2 sequences are SGHRS and YFSETQ. The CDR3: CASSSRLAAGDTQYF. CDR3 in DNA: TGCGCCAGCAGCTCCCGACTAGCGGCGGGGGATACGCAGTATTTT.

This chain connects TRBV5-4 to TRBJ2-1, with unresolved D. The CDR3 runs to 13 residues. The V and J ends lost 3 bases and 9 bases respectively, with 13 bases between them. Germline-derived CDR1 and CDR2 are SGHNT and YYREEE (reference sequence). The CDR3, as DNA: TGTGCCAGCAGCTCGGTTGGGTGGGGTGAGCAGTTCTTC. Encoded protein: CASSSVGWGEQFF.

This chain joins TRBV5-6 and TRBJ1-1; D remains unclear. CDR3 length: 13 amino acids. Trimming stripped 4 bases from V and 7 bases from J, with 14 bases between. Germline assignment: CDR1 SGHDT and CDR2 YYEEEE. CDR3 DNA sequence: TGTGCCAGCAGCCCGAGGACGCGGGGTGAAGCTTTCTTT. It specifies CASSPRTRGEAFF.

The chain links TRBV6-6 to TRBJ1-5; D is unresolved. The CDR3 has 13 residues. The germline gives CDR1 MNHNY, CDR2 SVGAGI (reference sequence). The V gene lost 6 bases and the J gene lost 3 bases, with 9 bases spanning the gap. The chain's CDR3 is CASRNTFNQPQHF. The CDR3 nucleotides read TGTGCCAGCAGAAACACGTTCAATCAGCCCCAGCATTTT.